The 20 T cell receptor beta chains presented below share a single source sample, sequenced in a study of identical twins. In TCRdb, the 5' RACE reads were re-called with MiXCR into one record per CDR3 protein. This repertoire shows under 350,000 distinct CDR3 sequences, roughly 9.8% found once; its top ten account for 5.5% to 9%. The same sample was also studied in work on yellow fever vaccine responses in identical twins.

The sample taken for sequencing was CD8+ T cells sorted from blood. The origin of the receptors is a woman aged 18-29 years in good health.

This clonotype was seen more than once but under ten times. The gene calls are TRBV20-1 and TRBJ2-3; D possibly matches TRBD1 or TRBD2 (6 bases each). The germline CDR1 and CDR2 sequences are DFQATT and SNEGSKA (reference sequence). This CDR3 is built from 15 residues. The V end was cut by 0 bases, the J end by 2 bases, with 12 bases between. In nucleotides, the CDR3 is TGCAGTGCTAGAGATGGAGGGGGAGCCACAGATACGCAGTATTTT. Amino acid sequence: CSARDGGGATDTQYF.

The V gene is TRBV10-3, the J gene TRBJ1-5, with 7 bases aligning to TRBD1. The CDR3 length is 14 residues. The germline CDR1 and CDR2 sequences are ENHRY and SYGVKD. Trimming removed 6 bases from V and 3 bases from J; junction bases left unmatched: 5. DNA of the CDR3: TGTGCCATCAGCCGGACAGGAGACAATCAGCCCCAGCATTTT. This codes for CAISRTGDNQPQHF.

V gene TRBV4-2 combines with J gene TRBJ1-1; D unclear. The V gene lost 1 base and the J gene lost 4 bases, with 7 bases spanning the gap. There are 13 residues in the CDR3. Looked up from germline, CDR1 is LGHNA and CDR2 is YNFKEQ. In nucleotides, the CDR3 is TGTGCCAGCAGCCAAGGACTGGGCACTGAAGCTTTCTTT. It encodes CASSQGLGTEAFF.

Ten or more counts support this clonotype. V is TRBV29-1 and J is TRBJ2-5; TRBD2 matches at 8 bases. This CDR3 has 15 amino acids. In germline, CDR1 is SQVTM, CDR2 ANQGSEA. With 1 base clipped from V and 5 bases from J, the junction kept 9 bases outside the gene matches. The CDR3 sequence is CSVEGERELHETQYF. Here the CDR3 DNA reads TGCAGCGTTGAAGGCGAGCGGGAGTTGCATGAGACCCAGTACTTC.

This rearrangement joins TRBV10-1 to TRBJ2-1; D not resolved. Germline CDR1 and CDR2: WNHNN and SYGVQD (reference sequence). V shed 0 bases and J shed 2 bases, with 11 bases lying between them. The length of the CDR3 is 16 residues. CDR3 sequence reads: CASSESMGSTYNEQFF. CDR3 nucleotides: TGCGCCAGCAGTGAGTCGATGGGGTCCACCTACAATGAGCAGTTCTTC.

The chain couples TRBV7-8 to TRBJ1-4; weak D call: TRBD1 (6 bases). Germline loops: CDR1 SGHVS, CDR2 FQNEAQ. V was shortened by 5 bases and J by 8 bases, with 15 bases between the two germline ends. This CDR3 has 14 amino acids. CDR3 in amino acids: CASSAQGLDEKLFF. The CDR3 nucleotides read TGTGCCAGCAGCGCTCAGGGGTTGGACGAAAAACTGTTTTTT.

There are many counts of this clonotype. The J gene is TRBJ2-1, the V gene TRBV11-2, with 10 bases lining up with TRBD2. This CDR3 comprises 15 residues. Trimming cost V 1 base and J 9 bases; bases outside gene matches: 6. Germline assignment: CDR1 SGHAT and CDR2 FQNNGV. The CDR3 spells CASSLGTSGMGEQFF. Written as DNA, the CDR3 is TGTGCCAGCAGCTTAGGAACTAGCGGGATGGGTGAGCAGTTCTTC.

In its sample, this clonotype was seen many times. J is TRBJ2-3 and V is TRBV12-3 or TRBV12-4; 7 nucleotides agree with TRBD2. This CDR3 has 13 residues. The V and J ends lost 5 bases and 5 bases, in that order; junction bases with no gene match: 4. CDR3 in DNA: TGTGCCAGCAGTCCCTGGGGGGGAGATACGCAGTATTTT. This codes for CASSPWGGDTQYF.

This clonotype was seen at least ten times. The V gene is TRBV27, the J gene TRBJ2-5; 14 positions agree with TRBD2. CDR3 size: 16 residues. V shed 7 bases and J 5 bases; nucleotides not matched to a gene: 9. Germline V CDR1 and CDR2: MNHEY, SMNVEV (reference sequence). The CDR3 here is CASMQGLAGAWETQYF. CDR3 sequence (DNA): TGTGCCAGCATGCAGGGACTAGCGGGGGCCTGGGAGACCCAGTACTTC.

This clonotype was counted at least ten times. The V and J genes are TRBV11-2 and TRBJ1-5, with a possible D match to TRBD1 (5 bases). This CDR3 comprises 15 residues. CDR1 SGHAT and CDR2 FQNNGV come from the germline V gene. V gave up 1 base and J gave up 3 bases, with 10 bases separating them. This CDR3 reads CASSLVGTVNQPQHF. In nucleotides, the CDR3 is TGTGCCAGCAGCTTAGTAGGGACGGTCAATCAGCCCCAGCATTTT.

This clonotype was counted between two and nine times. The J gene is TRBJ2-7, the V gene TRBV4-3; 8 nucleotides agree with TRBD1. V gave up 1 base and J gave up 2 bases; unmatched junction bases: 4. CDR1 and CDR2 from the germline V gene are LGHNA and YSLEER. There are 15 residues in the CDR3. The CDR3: CASSQARTGTYEQYF. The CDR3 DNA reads TGCGCCAGCAGCCAAGCCCGGACAGGGACCTACGAGCAGTACTTC.

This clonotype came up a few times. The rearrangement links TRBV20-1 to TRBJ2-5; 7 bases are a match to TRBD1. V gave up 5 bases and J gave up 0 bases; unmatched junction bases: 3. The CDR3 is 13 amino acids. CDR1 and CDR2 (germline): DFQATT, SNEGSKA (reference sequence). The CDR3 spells CSAGGQNQETQYF. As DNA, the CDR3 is TGCAGTGCTGGGGGACAGAACCAAGAGACCCAGTACTTC.

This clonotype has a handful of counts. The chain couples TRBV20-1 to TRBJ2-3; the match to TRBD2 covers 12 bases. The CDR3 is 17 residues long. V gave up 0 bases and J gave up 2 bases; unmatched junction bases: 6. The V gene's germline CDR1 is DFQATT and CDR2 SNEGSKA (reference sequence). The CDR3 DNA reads TGCAGTGCTAGAGATTATAGACTAGCGGGGGCCACAGATACGCAGTATTTT. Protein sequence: CSARDYRLAGATDTQYF.

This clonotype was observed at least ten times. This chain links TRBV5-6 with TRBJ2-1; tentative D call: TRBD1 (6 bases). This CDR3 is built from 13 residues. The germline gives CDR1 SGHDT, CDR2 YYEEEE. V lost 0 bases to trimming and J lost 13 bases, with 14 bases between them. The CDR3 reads CASSLAGRQDQFF. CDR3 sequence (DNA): TGTGCCAGCAGCTTGGCCGGTAGACAGGACCAGTTCTTC.

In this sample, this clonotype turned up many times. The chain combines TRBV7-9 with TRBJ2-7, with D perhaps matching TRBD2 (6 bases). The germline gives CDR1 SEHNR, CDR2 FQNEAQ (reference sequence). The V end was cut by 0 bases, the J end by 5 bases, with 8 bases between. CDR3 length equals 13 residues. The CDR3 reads CASSLAGGHEQYF. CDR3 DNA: TGTGCCAGCAGCTTAGCGGGAGGCCACGAGCAGTACTTC. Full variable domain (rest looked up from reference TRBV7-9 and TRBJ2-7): DTGVSQNPRHKITKRGQNVTFRCDPISEHNRLYWYRQTLGQGPEFLTYFQNEAQLEKSRLLSDRFSAERPKGSFSTLEIQRTEQGDSAMYLCASSLAGGHEQYFGPGTRLTVT.

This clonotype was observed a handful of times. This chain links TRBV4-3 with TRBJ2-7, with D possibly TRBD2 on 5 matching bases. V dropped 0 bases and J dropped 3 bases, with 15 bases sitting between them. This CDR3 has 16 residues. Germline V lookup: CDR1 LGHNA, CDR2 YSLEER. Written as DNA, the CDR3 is TGCGCCAGCAGCCAAGATCTTCGGGGAGTTGGCTACGAGCAGTACTTC. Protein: CASSQDLRGVGYEQYF.

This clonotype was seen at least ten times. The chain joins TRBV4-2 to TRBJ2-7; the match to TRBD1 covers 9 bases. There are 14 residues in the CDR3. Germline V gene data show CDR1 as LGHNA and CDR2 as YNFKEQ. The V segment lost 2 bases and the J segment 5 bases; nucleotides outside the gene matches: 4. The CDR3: CASSQTGTGHEQYF. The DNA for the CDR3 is TGTGCCAGCAGCCAAACCGGGACAGGGCACGAGCAGTACTTC.

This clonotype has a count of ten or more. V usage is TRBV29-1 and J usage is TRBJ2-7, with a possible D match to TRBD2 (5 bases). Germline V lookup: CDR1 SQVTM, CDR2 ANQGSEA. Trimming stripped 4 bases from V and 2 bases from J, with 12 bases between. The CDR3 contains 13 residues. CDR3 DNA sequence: TGCAGCGTTGTAACTAGTCGTGCCTACGAGCAGTACTTC. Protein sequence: CSVVTSRAYEQYF.

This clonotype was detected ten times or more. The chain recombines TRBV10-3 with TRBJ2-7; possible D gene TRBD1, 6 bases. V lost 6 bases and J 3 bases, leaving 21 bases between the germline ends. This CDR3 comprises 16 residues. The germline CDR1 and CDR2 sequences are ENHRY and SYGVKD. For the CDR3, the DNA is TGTGCCATCAGCGGTGTGGACGACAGGTTACTCTACGAGCAGTACTTC. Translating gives CAISGVDDRLLYEQYF.

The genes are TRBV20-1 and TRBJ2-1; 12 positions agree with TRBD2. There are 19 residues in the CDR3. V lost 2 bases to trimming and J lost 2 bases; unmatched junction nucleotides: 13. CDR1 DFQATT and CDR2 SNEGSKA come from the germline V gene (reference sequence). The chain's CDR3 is CSARSGLAGGPRAYNEQFF. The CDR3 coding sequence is TGCAGTGCTAGATCCGGCCTAGCGGGAGGGCCCCGGGCCTACAATGAGCAGTTCTTC.